This T cell receptor beta chain is from a study of cytomegalovirus exposure and HLA in healthy donors. On this clone itself: What it binds is unknown.

With 60 Vbeta and 13 Jbeta primers, the PCR was carried out. The table came from immunoSEQ multiplex PCR; TCRdb's copy has only in-frame clones and leaves some out. Seen here are roughly 92,000 clones, 81% observed once, and the top ten hold 4.2%. Findings of the study overall: There was a cluster of highly shared sequence variants that was likely a sequencing artifact. Differences between HLA loci emerged in a later analysis of TCR association rates, with DRB1 most and HLA-C fewest. In a later analysis, V- and J-gene trimming of beta chains associated with a DCLRE1C missense variant, replicated independently. Altogether, some 170 TCR beta chains were recorded as cytomegalovirus-associated.

The CDR3 runs 14 residues. The germline gives CDR1 LNHDA, CDR2 SQIVND (reference sequence). The V gene lost 4 bases and the J gene lost 2 bases, with 11 bases spanning the gap. The chain carries TRBV19 and TRBJ1-2; D possibly corresponds to TRBD1 (6 bases). The sequencing sample was made of PBMCs. This TCR came from a woman in her 70s in good health and CMV-seropositive. The CDR3 loop is CASSTQGSNYGYTF. Here the CDR3 DNA reads TGTGCCAGTAGTACACAGGGAAGCAACTATGGCTACACCTTC.